This T cell receptor beta chain was captured in a study of cytomegalovirus exposure and HLA in healthy donors. A multiplex PCR was run with 60 Vbeta primers and 13 Jbeta primers. TCRdb's copy holds only in-frame clones and misses some; the assay was immunoSEQ multiplex PCR. The sample gives more than 120,000 clones, over 65% of which show up once; approximately 2.4% is in the top ten. Trimming shortened V by 0 bases and J by 2 bases, and 10 bases separated the two germline ends. Per germline, CDR1 MNHEY and CDR2 SVGAGI. CDR3 length: 15 residues. Sequenced material: PBMCs. V gene TRBV6-5 combines with J gene TRBJ1-1; D gene uncertain. This TCR derives from a male donor in good health and CMV-seronegative. As DNA, the CDR3 is TGTGCCAGCAGTTACTCGACTTCTGTAAACACTGAAGCTTTCTTT. As protein: CASSYSTSVNTEAFF.